The next 25 T cell receptor beta chains were all read from a single sample in a study of vaccination effects on CD4 cells after COVID-19. No antigen has been identified for these receptors. ViraFEST assay sequencing came after antigen-specific CD4+ T cells were expanded with viral peptide pools. It was after approximately 11 days of culture that CD4+ T cells were isolated. Neither prior SARS-CoV-2 infection nor positive nucleocapsid antibodies were present in the vaccine recipients. The data were produced by immunoSEQ multiplex PCR, yet TCRdb's version contains in-frame clones alone and is incomplete. The sample shows tens of thousands of clones, approximately 71% of them seen only once. Sample: CD4+ T cells from PBMCs cultured with HCoV-OC43 spike peptides, taken before COVID-19 vaccination. The subset here: HCoV-OC43 spike overlapping peptide pool stimulation. All receptors derive from a human donor who received a COVID-19 vaccine.

The chain has TRBV12-3 or TRBV12-4 and TRBJ1-1; D remains unclear. The CDR3 contains 12 residues. V lost 3 bases and J lost 6, with 8 bases in between. CDR3 nucleotides: TGTGCCAGCAGTTTTAGGAGACCTGAAGCTTTCTTT. This translates into CASSFRRPEAFF.

The J gene is TRBJ2-4, the V gene TRBV23-1; a possible D gene is TRBD1 (6 bases). TRBV23-1 is identified as an open reading frame with a role that is uncertain. The CDR3 is made up of 20 amino acids. V gave up 1 base and J gave up 4 bases, with 26 bases separating them. This CDR3 reads CASSQLVSRQEVPFKNIQYF. The CDR3 DNA sequence: TGCGCCAGCAGTCAATTGGTTTCTCGACAGGAGGTGCCGTTTAAAAACATTCAGTACTTC.

The chain is built from TRBV5-1 and TRBJ1-2, with TRBD1 as a possible D gene (6 bases). Germline lookup yields CDR1 SGHRS and CDR2 YFSETQ. Deletions cut 7 bases from V and 1 base from J, with 14 bases between. CDR3 length: 14 residues. CDR3 region: CASAQSDSNYGYTF. The CDR3 nucleotides are TGCGCCAGCGCACAATCGGACAGTAACTATGGCTACACCTTC.

The chain is built from TRBV6-5 and TRBJ2-5, with 9 bases fitting TRBD2. The V and J ends lost 6 bases and 6 bases, in that order; junction bases with no gene match: 5. Germline CDR1 MNHEY, CDR2 SVGAGI. The CDR3 length is 13 residues. In nucleotides, the CDR3 is TGTGCCAGCAGGGCGGGGGGGGGAAAGACCCAGTACTTC. Encoded protein: CASRAGGGKTQYF.

The rearrangement links TRBV12-5 to TRBJ1-1; D uncertain. The CDR3 extends over 12 amino acids. Trimming stripped 3 bases from V and 4 bases from J, with 6 bases between. Looked up from germline, CDR1 is LGHNT and CDR2 is FRNRAP. The CDR3 here is CASGFELTEAFF. The CDR3 DNA reads TGTGCTAGTGGTTTTGAGCTCACTGAAGCTTTCTTT. Full variable domain (missing parts from reference TRBV12-5 and TRBJ1-1): DARVTQTPRHKVTEMGQEVTMRCQPILGHNTVFWYRQTMMQGLELLAYFRNRAPLDDSGMPKDRFSAEMPDATLATLKIQPSEPRDSAVYFCASGFELTEAFFGQGTRLTVV.

The rearrangement links TRBV18 to TRBJ1-2, with TRBD1 matching over 8 bases. The CDR3 consists of 16 residues. The trim removed 3 bases at V and 6 bases at J, leaving 12 bases unmatched. CDR1 and CDR2 (germline): KGHSH, LQKENI. The DNA of the CDR3 is TGTGCCAGCTCACCTCGCCCCGGGACAGGAGAGAATGGCTACACCTTC. Its protein product is CASSPRPGTGENGYTF.

This sequence joins TRBV25-1 and TRBJ2-5; D gene ambiguous. The CDR3 extends over 10 amino acids. Trimming cost V 8 bases and J 9 bases, with 10 bases left between them. Germline V lookup: CDR1 MGHDK, CDR2 SYGVNS. CDR3 region: CASASVAQYF. The CDR3 DNA reads TGTGCCAGCGCCTCAGTGGCCCAGTACTTC.

The chain recombines TRBV5-5 with TRBJ2-4; D is perhaps TRBD2 (5 bases). This CDR3 is 16 amino acids long. V was pared by 4 bases and J by 0 bases, with 14 bases between. Germline CDR1 and CDR2: SGHKS and YYEKEE (reference sequence). CDR3 protein: CASSLGSPLAKNIQYF. CDR3 coding DNA: TGTGCCAGCAGCCTTGGGAGTCCTCTAGCCAAAAACATTCAGTACTTC.

The chain couples TRBV29-1 to TRBJ2-1, with 15 bases identical to TRBD2. The CDR3 length is 21 residues. The J segment lost 0 bases and the V segment lost 0 bases, leaving 12 bases of the junction unmatched. Germline assignment: CDR1 SQVTM and CDR2 ANQGSEA. The CDR3 sequence: CSVEDPLGTSGGYSSYNEQFF. For the CDR3, the DNA is TGCAGCGTTGAAGATCCTTTAGGGACTAGCGGGGGGTATAGCTCCTACAATGAGCAGTTCTTC.

V is TRBV19 and J is TRBJ2-2, with D perhaps being TRBD1 or TRBD2 (6 bases each). This CDR3 spans 15 amino acids. CDR1 is LNHDA, CDR2 SQIVND, per germline (reference sequence). V shed 5 bases and J shed 5 bases, with 15 bases lying between them. Written as DNA, the CDR3 is TGTGCCAGTAGTTCCGGACTACAGGGTACCGGGGAGCTGTTTTTT. Amino acids: CASSSGLQGTGELFF. The whole variable domain, filled in from reference TRBV19 and TRBJ2-2, reads DGGITQSPKYLFRKEGQNVTLSCEQNLNHDAMYWYRQDPGQGLRLIYYSQIVNDFQKGDIAEGYSVSREKKESFPLTVTSAQKNPTAFYLCASSSGLQGTGELFFGEGSRLTVL.

This rearrangement joins TRBV18 to TRBJ2-2; D remains ambiguous. V was trimmed by 2 bases and J by 7 bases, leaving 14 bases between them. Germline-derived CDR1 and CDR2 are KGHSH and LQKENI. This CDR3 comprises 15 residues. CDR3 region: CASSPRSGMHGELFF. The CDR3 nucleotides are TGTGCCAGCTCACCAAGGTCTGGGATGCACGGGGAGCTGTTTTTT. Drawing the rest from reference TRBV18 and TRBJ2-2, the complete variable domain is NAGVMQNPRHLVRRRGQEARLRCSPMKGHSHVYWYRQLPEEGLKFMVYLQKENIIDESGMPKERFSAEFPKEGPSILRIQQVVRGDSAAYFCASSPRSGMHGELFFGEGSRLTVL.

The V and J genes are TRBV29-1 and TRBJ2-5, with D tentatively TRBD2 (5 bases). The CDR3 runs to 13 residues. Deletions cut 4 bases from V and 5 bases from J, with 14 bases between. Germline V lookup: CDR1 SQVTM, CDR2 ANQGSEA. CDR3 bases: TGCAGCGTTGTAAGATCAACGGGGGAGACCCAGTACTTC. The encoded protein is CSVVRSTGETQYF.

V usage is TRBV18 and J usage is TRBJ2-5; 9 nucleotides match TRBD2. This CDR3 is built from 15 residues. The V gene's germline CDR1 is KGHSH and CDR2 LQKENI. V lost 0 bases to trimming and J lost 1 base; unmatched junction nucleotides: 0. For the CDR3, the DNA is TGTGCCAGCTCACCACCGGGACTAGCCCAAGAGACCCAGTACTTC. It codes for CASSPPGLAQETQYF.

The chain employs TRBV27 and TRBJ1-2, with D hard to call. Trimming cost V 8 bases and J 6 bases, with 25 bases left between them. CDR3 size: 16 residues. Germline V gene data show CDR1 as MNHEY and CDR2 as SMNVEV (reference sequence). The CDR3 region has the DNA TGTGCCAGCGGAATCATCGTGGGTCGTGATCCGGATGGCTACACCTTC. Its protein is CASGIIVGRDPDGYTF.

The rearrangement joins TRBV11-2 to TRBJ1-3; weak D call: TRBD1 (6 bases). The CDR3 sequence is 17 residues long. The germline V gene has CDR1 SGHAT and CDR2 FQNNGV. Trimming shortened V by 1 base and J by 0 bases, and 13 bases separated the two germline ends. CDR3 loop: CASSLVTGRSSGNTIYF. CDR3 DNA sequence: TGTGCCAGCAGCTTAGTTACAGGGAGGAGCTCTGGAAACACCATATATTTT.

A single count supports this clone. The chain joins TRBV15 to TRBJ2-1, with 10 nucleotides matching TRBD1. CDR1 and CDR2 from the germline V gene are LNHNV and YYDKDF (reference sequence). The CDR3 spans 14 residues. V lost 1 base to trimming and J lost 8 bases; unmatched junction nucleotides: 2. CDR3 sequence (DNA): TGTGCCACCAGCAGAGGGGACAGGGGCGATGAGCAGTTCTTC. Residues: CATSRGDRGDEQFF.

The genes are TRBV2 and TRBJ1-1; D is unclear. V lost 6 bases, J lost 1 base, and 9 bases lay in between. The germline V gene encodes CDR1 SNHLY and CDR2 FYNNEI. This CDR3 is built from 13 residues. The CDR3 spells CASRSGRNTEAFF. The DNA of the CDR3 is TGTGCCAGCAGGTCCGGGAGGAACACTGAAGCTTTCTTT.

This clone was found a few times. The rearrangement uses TRBV11-2 and TRBJ1-1; maybe TRBD1 (6 bases). The CDR3 is 13 residues long. Germline CDR1 is SGHAT and CDR2 is FQNNGV. V was trimmed by 7 bases and J by 1 base, leaving 10 bases between them. CDR3 sequence: CASTSDRNTEAFF. Written as DNA, the CDR3 is TGTGCCAGCACCTCGGACAGGAACACTGAAGCTTTCTTT.

This chain connects TRBV10-3 to TRBJ1-4; 7 bases are a match to TRBD1. V gave up 5 bases and J gave up 4 bases; unmatched junction bases: 16. The CDR3 spans 18 residues. CDR1 is ENHRY and CDR2 is SYGVKD in the germline V gene. In DNA form, the CDR3 reads TGTGCCATCAGTCCTAGACAGGGCAATTCCGATGATAATGAAAAACTGTTTTTT. Its protein is CAISPRQGNSDDNEKLFF.

The sample holds a few counts of this clone. The chain is built from TRBV4-3 and TRBJ2-1, with D perhaps given as TRBD1 or TRBD2 (5 bases each). Germline V gives CDR1 LGHNA, CDR2 YSLEER. This CDR3 spans 16 amino acids. Trimming left V 1 base short and J 6 bases short, with 16 bases between. The CDR3 bases are TGCGCCAGCAGCCAAGTCCTATTTGGGACCGGCAATGAGCAGTTCTTC. Translating gives CASSQVLFGTGNEQFF.

The CDR3, as DNA: TGTGCCAGCAGTACCAGGGACAGGGGGCGCGGTCAGCCCCAGCATTTT. Its protein is CASSTRDRGRGQPQHF. This chain joins TRBV27 and TRBJ1-5, with TRBD1 matching 12 bases. This CDR3 comprises 16 residues. The ends lost 5 bases at V and 6 bases at J; junction bases unmatched: 8. Germline loops: CDR1 MNHEY, CDR2 SMNVEV (reference sequence).

The rearrangement joins TRBV6-5 to TRBJ2-1; 7 bases match TRBD2. CDR3 length equals 12 residues. Per the germline V gene, CDR1 is MNHEY and CDR2 is SVGAGI. J gave up 15 bases and V 8 bases, and 13 bases lay outside the gene matches. CDR3 sequence reads: CASQMTSQKPFF. The CDR3 DNA follows: TGTGCCAGCCAGATGACTAGCCAAAAGCCGTTCTTC.

The rearrangement uses TRBV19 and TRBJ2-6; no definite D call. CDR3 length equals 15 residues. V lost 5 bases and J lost 0, with 8 bases in between. The germline CDR1 and CDR2 sequences are LNHDA and SQIVND (reference sequence). Here the CDR3 reads CASSARVSGANVLTF. CDR3 nucleotide sequence: TGTGCCAGTAGTGCACGGGTCTCTGGGGCCAACGTCCTGACTTTC.

This chain connects TRBV5-8 to TRBJ2-7, with D perhaps TRBD1 (6 bases). This CDR3 comprises 17 residues. Germline-derived CDR1 and CDR2 are SGHTS and YDEGEE. V was pared by 4 bases and J by 2 bases, with 22 bases between. The CDR3: CASSVPTPTGWTYEQYV. The CDR3, as DNA: TGTGCCAGCAGCGTACCGACACCCACAGGGTGGACCTACGAGCAGTACGTC.

This rearrangement joins TRBV18 to TRBJ2-7; D gene ambiguous. The length of the CDR3 is 13 residues. Germline lookup yields CDR1 KGHSH and CDR2 LQKENI. The V end was cut by 5 bases, the J end by 4 bases, with 12 bases between. The DNA of the CDR3 is TGTGCCAGCTCAGCACTTAAAGATTACGAGCAGTACGTC. This codes for CASSALKDYEQYV.